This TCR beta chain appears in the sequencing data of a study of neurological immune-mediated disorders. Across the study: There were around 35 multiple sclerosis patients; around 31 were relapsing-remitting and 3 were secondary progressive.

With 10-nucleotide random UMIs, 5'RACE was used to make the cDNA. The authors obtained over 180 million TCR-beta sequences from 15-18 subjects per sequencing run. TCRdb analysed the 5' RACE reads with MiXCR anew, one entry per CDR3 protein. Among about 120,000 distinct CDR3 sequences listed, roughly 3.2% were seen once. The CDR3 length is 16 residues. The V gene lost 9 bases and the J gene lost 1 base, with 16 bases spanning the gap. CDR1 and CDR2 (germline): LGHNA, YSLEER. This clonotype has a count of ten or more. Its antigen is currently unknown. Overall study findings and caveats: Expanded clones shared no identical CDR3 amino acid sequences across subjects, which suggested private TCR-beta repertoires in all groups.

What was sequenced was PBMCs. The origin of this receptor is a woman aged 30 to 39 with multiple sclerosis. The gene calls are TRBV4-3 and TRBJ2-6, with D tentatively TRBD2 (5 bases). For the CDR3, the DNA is TGCGCCAGATGCGGAGGCAGAAGGTCTGGGGCCAACGTCCTGACTTTC. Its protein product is CARCGGRRSGANVLTF.